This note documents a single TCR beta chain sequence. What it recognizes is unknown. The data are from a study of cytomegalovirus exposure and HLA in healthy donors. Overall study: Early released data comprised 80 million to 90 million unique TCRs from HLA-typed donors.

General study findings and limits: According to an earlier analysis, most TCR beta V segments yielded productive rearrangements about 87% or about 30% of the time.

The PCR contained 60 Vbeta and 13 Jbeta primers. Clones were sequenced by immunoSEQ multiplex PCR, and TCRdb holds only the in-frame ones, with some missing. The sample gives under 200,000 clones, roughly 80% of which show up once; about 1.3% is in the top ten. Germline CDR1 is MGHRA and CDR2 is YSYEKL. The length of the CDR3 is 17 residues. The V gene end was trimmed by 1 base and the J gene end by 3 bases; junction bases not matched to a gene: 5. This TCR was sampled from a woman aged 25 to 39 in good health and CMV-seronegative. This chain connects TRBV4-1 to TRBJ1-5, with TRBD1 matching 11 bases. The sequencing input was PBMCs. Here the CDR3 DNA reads TGCGCCAGCAGCCAAGGGACAGGGGGCGCTCTCAATCAGCCCCAGCATTTT. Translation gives CASSQGTGGALNQPQHF.